This T cell receptor (beta chain) was sequenced for a study of beta chain features in type 1 diabetes. Study conclusions and caveats: Resolution of whether HLA type affects TCRB rearrangement was not achieved here. VDJ junctions sequenced from type 1 diabetes patients showed fewer insertions and more deletions. The naive, central memory and Treg TCRB repertoires looked more alike in patients than they did in healthy donors.

Every isolated RNA sample was fully reverse transcribed, so sequencing captured expressed TCRB transcripts. The repertoire was sequenced with immunoSEQ multiplex PCR; TCRdb's copy has only in-frame clones and lacks some. The sample yields more than 350,000 clones, over 9.5% seen once. Of note for this clone: The antigen is unknown.

CDR1 SQVTM and CDR2 ANQGSEA come from the germline V gene. The CDR3 length is 16 residues. J lost 3 bases, V lost 0 bases, and 10 bases had no gene match. V is TRBV29-1 and J is TRBJ2-7, with 8 bases identical to TRBD1. The clonotype comes from a young woman in good health. The source material was naive CD4+ T cells from blood. The chain's CDR3 is CSVEDQGTGRLYEQYF. The CDR3 bases are TGCAGCGTTGAAGATCAGGGGACAGGCAGGCTCTACGAGCAGTACTTC.